This T cell receptor beta chain originates from a study of read filtering for tumor transcriptome and immune sequencing. Across the whole study: DNase treatment preceded whole-transcriptome library preparation. The study's findings and limits: Even smaller IR-seq throughput identified most shared clonotypes. The CD138-negative fraction was mixed bone marrow immune cells, not pure T cells.

There are many counts of this clonotype. Its target is unknown. Germline CDR1 MDHEN, CDR2 SYDVKM. After removal of 6 bases from V and 9 bases from J, the junction contained 16 bases not matched to a gene. The CDR3 is 17 residues long. The library was built from about 370 ng RNA with molecular barcoded adaptors for alpha/delta and beta/gamma chains. TCRdb redid the calling of the reads with MiXCR, one entry per CDR3 protein. This table has 43,000 or so distinct CDR3 sequences, 15% to 20% appearing once. Sample: a population of CD138-negative cells sorted from bone marrow. This chain links TRBV28 with TRBJ2-3, with 12 bases matching TRBD2. This sequence was found in a donor over 35 with multiple myeloma. The CDR3 loop reads CASSFTATSGRRYTQYF. The CDR3 nucleotides read TGTGCCAGCAGCTTTACTGCGACTAGCGGGAGAAGATACACGCAGTATTTT.